This TCR beta chain originates from a study of cytotoxic CD8 clonotypes in ibrutinib-treated CLL. TCRdb keeps only in-frame clones here, not all; method: immunoSEQ multiplex PCR. Altogether some 300,000 clones are present, around four fifths being singletons, with the ten largest covering 6.7%. Germline V gives CDR1 SGHTA, CDR2 FQGNSA. V was trimmed by 2 bases and J by 0 bases, leaving 7 bases between them. The CDR3 has 14 residues. Source: PBMCs, taken before ibrutinib treatment. The clonotype comes from a human donor with chronic lymphocytic leukemia. The chain joins TRBV7-2 to TRBJ1-1, with D hard to call. The CDR3 here is CASSLQVMNTEAFF. The CDR3 DNA is TGTGCCAGCAGCTTACAGGTTATGAACACTGAAGCTTTCTTT.